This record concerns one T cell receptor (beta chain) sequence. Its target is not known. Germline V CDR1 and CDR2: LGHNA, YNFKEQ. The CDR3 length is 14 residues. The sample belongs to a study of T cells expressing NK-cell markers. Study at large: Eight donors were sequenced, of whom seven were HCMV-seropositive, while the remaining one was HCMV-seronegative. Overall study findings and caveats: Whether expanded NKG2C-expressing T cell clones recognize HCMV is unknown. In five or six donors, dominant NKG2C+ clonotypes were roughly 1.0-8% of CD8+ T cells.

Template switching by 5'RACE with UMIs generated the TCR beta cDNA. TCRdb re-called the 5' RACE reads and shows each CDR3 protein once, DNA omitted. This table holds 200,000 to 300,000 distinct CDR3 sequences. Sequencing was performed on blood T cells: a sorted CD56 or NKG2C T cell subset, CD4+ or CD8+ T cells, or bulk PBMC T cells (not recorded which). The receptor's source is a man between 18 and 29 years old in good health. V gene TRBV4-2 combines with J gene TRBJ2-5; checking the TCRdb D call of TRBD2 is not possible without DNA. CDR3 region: CASSQGWDLETQYF.